This T cell receptor (beta chain) was captured in a study of CD8+CD57+ T cells in acquired aplastic anemia. Study-level background: Sorted CD4+ and CD8+ cells yielded DNA averaging approximately 3 ug. Among healthy donors, CD4+ cells averaged about 9.9 million reads.

Broader study findings: Patients and controls shared 25 to 35 CD8+ CDR3 sequences, highly expressed in patients. Patients and controls were not found to differ significantly in CD8+ Simpson's diversity.

CDR3 and TCR beta VDJ profiling relied on a genomic DNA template. TCRdb fed the reads into MiXCR, producing one record per CDR3 protein. In the table there are some 410,000 distinct CDR3 sequences, roughly 64% of which are singletons. As to this clonotype: Its specificity is unknown.

The CDR3 loop spans 14 amino acids. Germline assignment: CDR1 SGHTA and CDR2 FQGTGA. Trimming cost V 5 bases and J 7 bases; bases outside gene matches: 4. V usage is TRBV7-3 and J usage is TRBJ2-1; 11 nucleotides agree with TRBD1. Sequencing input: sorted CD4+, CD8+, or CD8+CD57+ T cells (not recorded which) from PBMCs. This TCR came from a human donor in good health, serving as a control. DNA of the CDR3: TGTGCCAGCAGCGCGGGACAGGGGGAGAATGAGCAGTTCTTC. Translation gives CASSAGQGENEQFF.